This T cell receptor (beta chain) derives from a study of OX40 agonist ivuxolimab in advanced cancers. As for the study in general: Participants averaged roughly 60 years of age (range about 23 to 80) and were around 80% male. Anti-PD-1, anti-PD-L1 or anti-CTLA-4 therapy given earlier was allowed, and 40% had some.

On this clone itself: Its antigen is as yet unknown.

Study conclusions and caveats: More expanded clones were found, on average, in CD8+ than in CD4+ T cells. The authors did not determine the antigen specificity of the expanded peripheral T cells.

Germline V CDR1 and CDR2: SEHNR, FQNEAQ (reference sequence). The CDR3 is 15 residues long. Trimming left V 1 base short and J 6 bases short, with 12 bases between. Measured with immunoSEQ multiplex PCR; TCRdb has only the in-frame clones, and not every one. The table shows approximately 62,000 clones, with approximately 88% occurring only once. This material consisted of CD4+ or CD8+ T cells sorted from blood, taken in a trial of the OX40 agonist ivuxolimab. This sequence joins TRBV7-9 and TRBJ2-2; a possible D gene is TRBD1 (6 bases). The TCR was taken from an adult with an advanced solid tumor such as melanoma, head and neck, liver or kidney cancer. The CDR3 DNA reads as TGTGCCAGCAGCTTAGTACAGGGCGGGTCCGGGGAGCTGTTTTTT. Translating gives CASSLVQGGSGELFF.